This TCR beta chain was sequenced for a study of neurological immune-mediated disorders. The germline CDR1 and CDR2 sequences are SGHRS and YFSETQ. This CDR3 is 15 amino acids long. Trimming at V came to 4 bases and at J to 3 bases, leaving 6 bases not matched to a gene. TCRdb re-analysed the 5' RACE reads in MiXCR, keeping a single row per CDR3 protein. The table has tens of thousands of distinct CDR3 sequences, about 6% seen once. The V call is TRBV5-1, the J call TRBJ2-3; 9 nucleotides match TRBD2. The sequenced sample was CD4+ T cells from blood. The TCR sequence derives from a woman in her 50s in good health. This chain's CDR3 is CASSRGGAWTDTQYF. CDR3 nucleotide sequence: TGCGCCAGCAGCCGCGGGGGGGCGTGGACAGATACGCAGTATTTT.